This T cell receptor (beta chain) appears in the sequencing data of a study of spatial heterogeneity in lung cancer. TCRdb reprocessed the 5' RACE reads with MiXCR, giving one entry per CDR3 protein. The sample has 9,500 to 13,000 distinct CDR3 sequences, 8% seen once; the top ten hold 15% to 20%. This clonotype was recorded at least ten times. No antigen is known for it. Study results and limitations: Counts that tracked tumor mutation counts were those of expanded intratumoral alpha and beta TCRs. Estimated TCR-seq coverage of tumor T cells was only roughly 7% for alpha chains. For beta chains, the corresponding estimate was roughly 12%.

Trimming removed 0 bases from V and 0 bases from J, with 8 bases in between. The CDR3 totals 14 residues. Germline CDR1 and CDR2: DFQATT and SNEGSKA (reference sequence). Documented time point: sample taken at primary tumor resection. Material for sequencing was whole RNA from tumor, nontumor lung or frozen PBMC, left unsorted. The sample consisted of lung tumor tissue, taken at surgery. This sequence originates from a male donor with early-stage non-small cell lung cancer. The rearrangement links TRBV20-1 to TRBJ1-2; D gene ambiguous. The CDR3 loop is CSARERKTNYGYTF. In nucleotides, the CDR3 is TGCAGTGCTAGAGAAAGAAAGACTAACTATGGCTACACCTTC.